This entry lists 14 T cell receptor beta chains sequenced from one sample in a study of shared clonotypes between healthy human individuals. Method: immunoSEQ multiplex PCR; TCRdb's copy keeps in-frame clones and lacks some. The sample contains 2,500,000 or so clones, over 85% of which appear only once. Sample: naive CD4+ T cells from PBMCs. Noted subset: CD45RA+ positively selected. The origin of the receptors is a man between 18 and 29 years old in good health. Some clones in this sample may be carry-over from other donors' samples.

This chain connects TRBV7-2 to TRBJ2-6, with no clear D. The CDR3 extends over 17 amino acids. Trimming took 6 bases from V and 4 from J, leaving 19 bases between them. Germline CDR1 SGHTA, CDR2 FQGNSA. CDR3 protein: CASSSATNPLGANVLTF. In nucleotides, the CDR3 is TGTGCCAGCAGTTCCGCGACGAACCCTCTGGGGGCCAACGTCCTGACTTTC. The full variable domain, rest sourced from reference TRBV7-2 and TRBJ2-6, is GAGVSQSPSNKVTEKGKDVELRCDPISGHTALYWYRQSLGQGLEFLIYFQGNSAPDKSGLPSDRFSAERTGGSVSTLTIQRTQQEDSAVYLCASSSATNPLGANVLTFGAGSRLTVL.

The chain employs TRBV4-1 and TRBJ2-7; D might be TRBD1 or TRBD2, each matching 5 bases. The CDR3 loop spans 16 amino acids. The V and J ends lost 1 base and 3 bases respectively, with 16 bases between them. In germline, CDR1 is MGHRA, CDR2 YSYEKL. The CDR3 is CASSQVWDLNVYEQYF. In DNA, the CDR3 is TGCGCCAGCAGCCAAGTTTGGGACCTCAATGTCTACGAGCAGTACTTC.

This chain links TRBV10-3 with TRBJ1-6; 10 positions agree with TRBD1. The CDR3 sequence is 13 residues long. J lost 8 bases, V lost 6 bases, and 1 base had no gene match. From germline, CDR1 is ENHRY and CDR2 SYGVKD. The CDR3 region is CAIRGQGHSPLHF. The CDR3 coding sequence is TGTGCCATCAGGGGACAGGGGCATTCACCCCTCCACTTT.

The V gene is TRBV5-1, the J gene TRBJ1-1; 7 bases map to TRBD1. Germline CDR1 reads SGHRS; CDR2 reads YFSETQ. The CDR3 sequence is 15 residues long. The V segment lost 2 bases and the J segment 2 bases; nucleotides outside the gene matches: 6. The CDR3 DNA is TGCGCCAGCAGCTTCACTACAGGGGTTAACACTGAAGCTTTCTTT. This sequence encodes CASSFTTGVNTEAFF.

This clone appeared once. The chain uses TRBV6-5 and TRBJ2-1, with TRBD2 identical over 7 bases. With V trimmed by 4 bases and J by 8 bases, 11 bases remained unmatched. This CDR3 spans 15 amino acids. Germline V gives CDR1 MNHEY, CDR2 SVGAGI. The chain's CDR3 is CASSSWVAGSYEQFF. Here the CDR3 DNA reads TGTGCCAGCAGTTCCTGGGTAGCGGGTTCCTATGAGCAGTTCTTC.

CDR3 nucleotides: TGCGCCAGCAGATCCGGGACTGGGAGCTCCTACAATGAGCAGTTCTTC. This sequence encodes CASRSGTGSSYNEQFF. J is TRBJ2-1 and V is TRBV5-1, with D possibly TRBD2 on 6 matching bases. Germline CDR1 and CDR2: SGHRS and YFSETQ. CDR3 length equals 16 residues. V was shortened by 5 bases and J by 0 bases, with 15 bases between the two germline ends.

The gene calls are TRBV4-2 and TRBJ1-5; 10 bases fit TRBD1. The CDR3 covers 14 residues. Trimming at V came to 4 bases and at J to 6 bases, leaving 3 bases not matched to a gene. Germline CDR1 reads LGHNA; CDR2 reads YNFKEQ. The CDR3 DNA sequence: TGTGCCAGCAGCCGACAGGGGGCTGGTCAGCCCCAGCATTTT. Translation gives CASSRQGAGQPQHF.

With respect to this clone: One junction end disagrees with the germline gene, perhaps due to a read error. The V call is TRBV15, the J call TRBJ1-4; D gene ambiguous. CDR1 LNHNV and CDR2 YYDKDF come from the germline V gene (reference sequence). This CDR3 contains 12 residues. The CDR3 DNA sequence: TGTGCCACCGGCAGCCCTGATGAAAAACTGTTTTTT. Translation: CATGSPDEKLFF.

This chain connects TRBV7-9 to TRBJ2-3, with D possibly being TRBD2 (6 bases). The CDR3 totals 13 residues. Germline V gene data show CDR1 as SEHNR and CDR2 as FQNEAQ (reference sequence). The CDR3 nucleotides read TGTGCGTTGGGGGTCGGGGGAACAGATACGCAGTATTTT. It encodes CALGVGGTDTQYF.

The genes are TRBV7-9 and TRBJ2-7, with 14 bases matching TRBD2. The ends lost 6 bases at V and 3 bases at J; junction bases unmatched: 7. CDR1 and CDR2 (germline): SEHNR, FQNEAQ (reference sequence). CDR3 length equals 16 residues. CDR3 DNA: TGTGCCAGCAGGGTCGGACTAGCGGGAGGTAACTACGAGCAGTACTTC. This encodes CASRVGLAGGNYEQYF.

This clone is a singleton in its sample. The V gene is TRBV28, the J gene TRBJ2-7; D possibly corresponds to TRBD2 (5 bases). With 6 bases removed from V and 3 bases from J, the gap between germline ends came to 18 bases. This CDR3 is 15 amino acids long. In germline, CDR1 is MDHEN, CDR2 SYDVKM. For the CDR3, the DNA is TGTGCCAGCAGCCGGACTTTGGGAGAATACTACGAGCAGTACTTC. It yields the protein CASSRTLGEYYEQYF.

J is TRBJ2-7 and V is TRBV13; 13 bases match TRBD2. CDR3 size: 16 residues. In germline, CDR1 is PRHDT, CDR2 FYEKMQ (reference sequence). Trimming removed 5 bases from V and 5 bases from J; junction bases left unmatched: 9. CDR3 nucleotide sequence: TGTGCCAGCAGCCGGCCCGGACTAGCGGGAGAACACGAGCAGTACTTC. It translates to CASSRPGLAGEHEQYF. The variable domain in full, with the rest retrieved from reference TRBV13 and TRBJ2-7, is AAGVIQSPRHLIKEKRETATLKCYPIPRHDTVYWYQQGPGQDPQFLISFYEKMQSDKGSIPDRFSAQQFSDYHSELNMSSLELGDSALYFCASSRPGLAGEHEQYFGPGTRLTVT.

This chain uses TRBV19 with TRBJ2-4, with 8 bases fitting TRBD1. This CDR3 has 14 residues. The ends lost 3 bases at V and 8 bases at J; junction bases unmatched: 6. Germline CDR1 and CDR2: LNHDA and SQIVND (reference sequence). The DNA of the CDR3 is TGTGCCAGTAGTATCGAGGACAGGGAGGACATTCAGTACTTC. Amino acid sequence: CASSIEDREDIQYF.

The V gene is TRBV6-1, the J gene TRBJ2-7; D might be TRBD2 (5 bases). The CDR3 runs to 13 residues. Between the trimmed V and J ends, which lost 6 bases and 2 bases, there was a span of 11 bases. Per the germline V gene, CDR1 is MNHNS and CDR2 is SASEGT. CDR3 in DNA: TGTGCCAGCAGGAGGGCCACGGCCTACGAGCAGTACTTC. Protein: CASRRATAYEQYF.